These 17 T cell receptor beta chains were all obtained from the same sample, sequenced in a study of blood T cell repertoires in COVID-19 (TCRdb year 2020). The library relied on the immunoSEQ multiplex PCR assay. TCRdb provides this immuneACCESS table in a form limited to in-frame rearrangements. Some clones are lacking; in checked studies, under half of them reflect an unresolved V gene, and why the rest are absent is not known. Across this sample there are about 89,000 clones, with more than 70% seen only once. Roughly 0.43% of the sample comes from the top ten. Sequencing was carried out using peripheral blood. The receptors were sampled from a man aged 60 to 69 with acute or convalescent COVID-19.

The chain carries TRBV7-9 and TRBJ2-3; TRBD2 matches at 12 bases. CDR3 length equals 17 residues. V shed 2 bases, J shed 5 bases, and the junction held 8 bases outside the gene matches. Germline assignment: CDR1 SEHNR and CDR2 FQNEAQ (reference sequence). The CDR3 spells CASSLRASGRAEDTQYF. The CDR3 nucleotides are TGTGCCAGCAGCTTACGGGCTAGCGGGAGGGCTGAAGATACGCAGTATTTT.

The CDR3 DNA is TGTGCCAGCATGCAGGGGGCGGGTGGAAACACCATATATTTT. It translates to CASMQGAGGNTIYF. The chain employs TRBV6-6 and TRBJ1-3; 8 bases are shared with TRBD1. Germline assignment: CDR1 MNHNY and CDR2 SVGAGI (reference sequence). There are 14 residues in the CDR3. V gave up 7 bases and J gave up 3 bases; unmatched junction bases: 5.

This clone was recorded only once. This chain connects TRBV4-1 to TRBJ1-3; D might be TRBD1 (6 bases). The CDR3 is made up of 14 amino acids. Deletions cut 1 base from V and 5 bases from J, with 9 bases between. Germline CDR1 and CDR2: MGHRA and YSYEKL. The CDR3 reads CASSQGGGRNTIYF. The CDR3 DNA reads as TGCGCCAGCAGCCAAGGAGGGGGTAGAAACACCATATATTTT.

The chain employs TRBV5-6 and TRBJ1-3; TRBD1 is a possible D gene (5 bases). Trimming took 0 bases from V and 2 from J, leaving 6 bases between them. Germline CDR1 SGHDT, CDR2 YYEEEE. The CDR3 length is 14 residues. CDR3 loop: CASSLVGPGNTIYF. In DNA form, the CDR3 reads TGTGCCAGCAGCTTGGTGGGGCCTGGAAACACCATATATTTT.

The chain uses TRBV6-5 and TRBJ2-1, with 7 bases that match TRBD2. V shed 8 bases and J 0 bases; nucleotides not matched to a gene: 7. This CDR3 has 15 amino acids. CDR1 is MNHEY, CDR2 SVGAGI, per germline. This CDR3 is CASYRGSASYNEQFF. The CDR3 coding sequence is TGTGCCAGCTATCGCGGGAGCGCCTCCTACAATGAGCAGTTCTTC.

This clone was recorded a few times. This chain uses TRBV10-3 with TRBJ1-4, with a weak D call TRBD1 (5 bases). Per germline, CDR1 ENHRY and CDR2 SYGVKD. There are 13 residues in the CDR3. Deletions cut 4 bases from V and 8 bases from J, with 11 bases between. CDR3 DNA: TGTGCCATCAGTGCGGGGGTAGGAGAAAAACTGTTTTTT. This encodes CAISAGVGEKLFF.

This clone was counted only a few times. The rearrangement links TRBV10-3 to TRBJ2-1; TRBD2 matches 12 bases. The CDR3 contains 13 residues. Germline loops: CDR1 ENHRY, CDR2 SYGVKD. V lost 8 bases to trimming and J lost 5 bases; unmatched junction nucleotides: 1. The CDR3 DNA reads as TGTGCCATCGCTAGCGGGAGGGACAATGAGCAGTTCTTC. This translates into CAIASGRDNEQFF.

This chain connects TRBV19 to TRBJ2-7, with D maybe TRBD1 (5 bases). Per the germline V gene, CDR1 is LNHDA and CDR2 is SQIVND (reference sequence). V lost 3 bases, J lost 3 bases, and 6 bases lay in between. CDR3 size: 12 residues. The CDR3: CASSIQGYEQYF. CDR3 sequence (DNA): TGTGCCAGTAGTATCCAGGGCTACGAGCAGTACTTC. The full variable domain, its missing parts supplied by reference TRBV19 and TRBJ2-7, is DGGITQSPKYLFRKEGQNVTLSCEQNLNHDAMYWYRQDPGQGLRLIYYSQIVNDFQKGDIAEGYSVSREKKESFPLTVTSAQKNPTAFYLCASSIQGYEQYFGPGTRLTVT.

The chain couples TRBV7-6 to TRBJ1-2; D call uncertain. CDR1 SGHVS and CDR2 FNYEAQ come from the germline V gene. Trimming cost V 1 base and J 8 bases, with 11 bases left between them. The CDR3 loop spans 13 amino acids. The CDR3 bases are TGTGCCAGCAGCTTAGGCCTAGGCGAGGGCTACACCTTC. Translated: CASSLGLGEGYTF.

The J gene is TRBJ2-5, the V gene TRBV10-2, with 13 bases fitting TRBD2. V dropped 7 bases and J dropped 3; count of bases not matched to a gene: 5. This CDR3 contains 15 residues. CDR1 and CDR2 from the germline V gene are WSHSY and SAAADI. CDR3 in DNA: TGCGCCAGCAAAACTAGCGGGGGGGAGAAAGAGACCCAGTACTTC. It translates to CASKTSGGEKETQYF.

This rearrangement joins TRBV5-5 to TRBJ2-5; possible D gene TRBD1, 5 bases. CDR3 length: 13 residues. Trimming removed 5 bases from V and 1 base from J, with 9 bases in between. CDR1 and CDR2 (germline): SGHKS, YYEKEE (reference sequence). The CDR3 protein is CASSPGFQETQYF. CDR3 bases: TGTGCCAGCAGTCCAGGGTTCCAAGAGACCCAGTACTTC.

V usage is TRBV6-1 and J usage is TRBJ2-7, with TRBD1 matching over 7 bases. J was trimmed by 2 bases and V by 1 base; bases with no gene match: 2. CDR3 length: 14 residues. Germline values: CDR1 MNHNS, CDR2 SASEGT. The CDR3 nucleotides read TGTGCCAGCAGTGAAGGACAGGGAGCCTACGAGCAGTACTTC. Protein product: CASSEGQGAYEQYF.

This sequence joins TRBV6-5 and TRBJ2-1; 8 nucleotides align to TRBD2. V was clipped by 5 bases and J by 6 bases; unmatched bases: 3. The germline gives CDR1 MNHEY, CDR2 SVGAGI. This CDR3 has 13 amino acids. The CDR3 DNA reads TGTGCCAGCAGTCTCGGACTAGCCAATGAGCAGTTCTTC. Encoded protein: CASSLGLANEQFF.

The CDR3 region is CASSLSRTGPDEQYF. The CDR3 bases are TGCGCCAGCAGCTTGTCCAGGACAGGGCCCGACGAGCAGTACTTC. The chain has TRBV5-1 and TRBJ2-7, with TRBD1 matching 8 bases. Germline V gene lookup returns CDR1 SGHRS and CDR2 YFSETQ. V trimming: 1 base; J trimming: 5 bases; junction bases outside the gene matches: 8. CDR3 length equals 15 residues.

The gene calls are TRBV27 and TRBJ1-1, with unresolved D. Trimming cost V 2 bases and J 4 bases, with 5 bases left between them. CDR3 size: 12 residues. Germline V gene sequence: CDR1 MNHEY, CDR2 SMNVEV (reference sequence). CDR3 residues: CASSLRGTEAFF. The DNA of the CDR3 is TGTGCCAGCAGTTTACGGGGCACTGAAGCTTTCTTT.

This chain connects TRBV5-1 to TRBJ1-5, with D possibly TRBD1 on 5 matching bases. CDR1 and CDR2 from the germline V gene are SGHRS and YFSETQ. Trimming took 2 bases from V and 0 from J, leaving 15 bases between them. The CDR3 has 17 residues. The DNA for the CDR3 is TGCGCCAGCAGCTTTCGCCCGATAGGGGATAGCAATCAGCCCCAGCATTTT. Protein product: CASSFRPIGDSNQPQHF.

V usage is TRBV27 and J usage is TRBJ1-5; 8 positions agree with TRBD1. After removal of 6 bases from V and 6 bases from J, the junction contained 10 bases not matched to a gene. The germline gives CDR1 MNHEY, CDR2 SMNVEV (reference sequence). This CDR3 spans 15 amino acids. CDR3 in amino acids: CASREQGARSQPQHF. The CDR3 bases are TGTGCCAGCAGGGAGCAGGGGGCCCGTAGTCAGCCCCAGCATTTT.